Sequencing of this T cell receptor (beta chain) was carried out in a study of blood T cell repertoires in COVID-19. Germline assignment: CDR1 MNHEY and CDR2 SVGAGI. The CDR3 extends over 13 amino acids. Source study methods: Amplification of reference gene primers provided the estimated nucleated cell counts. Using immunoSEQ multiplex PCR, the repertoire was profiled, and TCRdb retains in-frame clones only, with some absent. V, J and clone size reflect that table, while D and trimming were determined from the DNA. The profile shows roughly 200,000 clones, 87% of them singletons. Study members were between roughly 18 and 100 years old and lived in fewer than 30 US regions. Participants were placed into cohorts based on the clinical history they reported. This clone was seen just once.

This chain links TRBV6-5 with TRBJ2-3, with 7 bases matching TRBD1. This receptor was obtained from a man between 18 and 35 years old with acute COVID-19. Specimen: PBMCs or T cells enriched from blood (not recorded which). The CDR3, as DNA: TGTTTTATAGGGGACAGACAACCCAATACGCAGTATTTT. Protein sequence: CFIGDRQPNTQYF.